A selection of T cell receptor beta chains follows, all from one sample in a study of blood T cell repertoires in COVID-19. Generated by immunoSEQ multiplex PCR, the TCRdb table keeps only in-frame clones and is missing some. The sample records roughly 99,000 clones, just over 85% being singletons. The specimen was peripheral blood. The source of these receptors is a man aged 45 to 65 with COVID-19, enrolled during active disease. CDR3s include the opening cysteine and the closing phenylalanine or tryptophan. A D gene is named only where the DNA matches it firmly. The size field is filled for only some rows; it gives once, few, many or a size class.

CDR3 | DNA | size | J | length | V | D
CASSLGGFRIGELFF | TGTGCCAGCAGCTTAGGGGGCTTTCGTATCGGGGAGCTGTTTTTT | . | TRBJ2-2 | 15 | TRBV7-8 | .
CASNGDYGYTF | TGTGCCAGCAACGGGGATTATGGCTACACCTTC | . | TRBJ1-2 | 11 | TRBV21-1 | .
CASSAGLYYEQYF | TGTGCCAGCAGCGCCGGACTGTACTACGAGCAGTACTTC | few | TRBJ2-7 | 13 | TRBV7-9 | .
CASSPPNRAGDTEAFF | TGTGCCAGCTCACCACCGAACAGGGCGGGGGACACTGAAGCTTTCTTT | . | TRBJ1-1 | 16 | TRBV18 | .
CASSQLRRNIQYF | TGTGCCAGCAGCCAATTGCGCAGGAACATTCAGTACTTC | . | TRBJ2-4 | 13 | TRBV3-1/TRBV3-2 | .
CASRSQSNQPQHF | TGTGCCAGTAGGTCCCAATCCAATCAGCCCCAGCATTTT | . | TRBJ1-5 | 13 | TRBV19 | .
CASSLKSWGQANEKLFF | TGTGCCAGCAGCTTAAAATCCTGGGGGCAGGCTAATGAAAAACTGTTTTTT | once | TRBJ1-4 | 17 | TRBV13 | .
CASSLAPSIETQYF | TGTGCCAGCAGCTTAGCGCCTAGCATAGAGACCCAGTACTTC | . | TRBJ2-5 | 14 | TRBV7-8 | .
CASSSRAGPNYGYTF | TGTGCCAGCAGCTCCCGGGCGGGTCCTAACTATGGCTACACCTTC | once | TRBJ1-2 | 15 | TRBV27 | .
CASSVTGTGTGANYGYTF | TGTGCCAGCAGCGTAACGGGAACCGGGACAGGGGCCAACTATGGCTACACCTTC | . | TRBJ1-2 | 18 | TRBV9 | TRBD1
CASSSQGAVNTEAFF | TGTGCCAGCAGTAGCCAGGGGGCAGTCAACACTGAAGCTTTCTTT | . | TRBJ1-1 | 15 | TRBV6-5 | TRBD1
CASSGLANTEAFF | TGTGCCAGCAGTGGACTCGCCAACACTGAAGCTTTCTTT | few | TRBJ1-1 | 13 | TRBV2 | .
CASSLSQAGALDEQFF | TGCGCCAGCAGCTTGAGTCAAGCGGGGGCCCTGGATGAGCAGTTCTTC | . | TRBJ2-1 | 16 | TRBV5-1 | TRBD2
CASSLQGRRNTEAFF | TGTGCCAGCAGCTTACAGGGTCGACGGAACACTGAAGCTTTCTTT | . | TRBJ1-1 | 15 | TRBV5-4 | .
CASSLGQARIQYF | TGTGCCAGCAGCCTCGGACAGGCCCGCATTCAGTACTTC | . | TRBJ2-4 | 13 | TRBV12-3/TRBV12-4 | TRBD1
CASSPAGIYNSPLHF | TGTGCCAGCAGCCCAGCCGGGATTTATAATTCACCCCTCCACTTT | . | TRBJ1-6 | 15 | TRBV5-5 | .
CASRPRGSNYGYTF | TGTGCCAGCAGGCCCCGGGGGTCTAACTATGGCTACACCTTC | . | TRBJ1-2 | 14 | TRBV3-1/TRBV3-2 | .
CASSFRPGDYRNTEAFF | TGTGCCAGCAGCTTCCGACCGGGGGATTACAGGAACACTGAAGCTTTCTTT | . | TRBJ1-1 | 17 | TRBV5-6 | .
CASSYLTGSLYYGYTF | TGTGCCAGCAGTTACCTAACAGGATCCCTTTACTATGGCTACACCTTC | . | TRBJ1-2 | 16 | TRBV6-5 | .
CAWTIQTGSPLHF | TGTGCCTGGACCATCCAGACAGGATCACCCCTCCACTTT | . | TRBJ1-6 | 13 | TRBV30 | .
CASSQGRGLNEQFF | TGTGCCAGCAGCCAAGGCAGGGGGCTCAATGAGCAGTTCTTC | . | TRBJ2-1 | 14 | TRBV3-1/TRBV3-2 | TRBD1
CASSIARLAAEQFF | TGTGCCAGTAGTATAGCCCGACTAGCGGCTGAGCAGTTCTTC | . | TRBJ2-1 | 14 | TRBV19 | TRBD2
CASSHSTQGAEQYF | TGTGCCAGCAGCCACTCTACCCAGGGGGCCGAGCAGTACTTC | . | TRBJ2-7 | 14 | TRBV7-9 | TRBD1
CASSKRGLAGVGFDTGELFF | TGTGCCAGCAGCAAACGAGGACTAGCGGGTGTTGGGTTTGACACCGGGGAGCTGTTTTTT | . | TRBJ2-2 | 20 | TRBV21-1 | .
CASSPLQGGSGNTIYF | TGTGCCAGCTCACCACTTCAGGGTGGCTCTGGAAACACCATATATTTT | . | TRBJ1-3 | 16 | TRBV18 | .
CASSAQPNTEAFF | TGTGCCAGCAGCGCACAGCCGAACACTGAAGCTTTCTTT | . | TRBJ1-1 | 13 | TRBV9 | .
CASSARQGTTTYEQYF | TGTGCCAGCAGTGCACGACAGGGGACGACTACCTACGAGCAGTACTTC | . | TRBJ2-7 | 16 | TRBV6-6 | TRBD1
CASSRIAGGENGQFF | TGTGCCAGCAGTAGGATAGCGGGGGGAGAGAATGGGCAGTTCTTC | . | TRBJ2-1 | 15 | TRBV6-5 | TRBD2
CASSTGLAGPDRYEQYF | TGTGCCAGCAGTACGGGACTAGCGGGCCCGGACCGGTACGAGCAGTACTTC | . | TRBJ2-7 | 17 | TRBV27 | TRBD2
CASSPAQGVRGYTF | TGTGCCAGTAGCCCCGCCCAAGGGGTCCGTGGCTACACCTTC | . | TRBJ1-2 | 14 | TRBV19 | .
CAISGQERQPQHF | TGTGCCATCAGCGGACAGGAGCGACAGCCCCAGCATTTT | . | TRBJ1-5 | 13 | TRBV10-3 | TRBD1
CASSSIGGAGYGYTF | TGTGCCAGCAGCTCAATAGGGGGCGCCGGCTATGGCTACACCTTC | . | TRBJ1-2 | 15 | TRBV11-2 | TRBD1
CASSHHDRGNYGYTF | TGTGCCAGCAGCCATCACGACAGGGGCAACTATGGCTACACCTTC | once | TRBJ1-2 | 15 | TRBV3-1/TRBV3-2 | TRBD1
CASSQGQYQETQYF | TGTGCCAGCAGCCAAGGACAGTATCAAGAGACCCAGTACTTC | . | TRBJ2-5 | 14 | TRBV6-5 | .
CASSYLDRDNSPLHF | TGTGCCAGCAGTTACTTGGACAGGGATAATTCACCCCTCCACTTT | . | TRBJ1-6 | 15 | TRBV6-6 | TRBD1
CASSPRTGPSYEQYF | TGCGCCAGCAGCCCCCGGACAGGACCCTCCTACGAGCAGTACTTC | . | TRBJ2-7 | 15 | TRBV10-1 | TRBD1
CASGPGAEKLFF | TGTGCCAGCGGACCGGGAGCCGAAAAACTGTTTTTT | . | TRBJ1-4 | 12 | TRBV6-5 | .
CASSPRTGVFGYTF | TGTGCCAGCAGCCCCCGGACAGGGGTATTTGGCTACACCTTC | few | TRBJ1-2 | 14 | TRBV27 | TRBD1
CASSLDLVTDTQYF | TGCGCCAGCAGCTTGGACCTAGTCACAGATACGCAGTATTTT | once | TRBJ2-3 | 14 | TRBV5-1 | .
CASSVPGGLYGYTF | TGTGCCAGCAGCGTGCCCGGGGGGCTCTATGGCTACACCTTC | . | TRBJ1-2 | 14 | TRBV28 | .
CASRSLSTGYGYTF | TGTGCCAGCAGATCCCTTTCGACAGGTTATGGCTACACCTTC | . | TRBJ1-2 | 14 | TRBV5-6 | .
CATSIQRRRGEKLFF | TGTGCCACCAGCATCCAAAGACGACGGGGTGAAAAACTGTTTTTT | . | TRBJ1-4 | 15 | TRBV15 | .